Listed here are 16 T cell receptor beta chains from one sample, sequenced in a study of shared clonotypes between healthy human individuals (dated by TCRdb to 2018 to 2020). Library preparation used the immunoSEQ multiplex PCR assay. As stored in TCRdb, this immuneACCESS dataset retains in-frame rearrangements with V and J assigned. A fraction of the clones does not appear; measured against another copy, unresolved V genes explain less than half of the discrepancy, and the remainder lacks a known reason. The sample table lists about 1 million clones, under 80% of them with a count of one. The ten biggest clones cover approximately 1.3% of the sample. Sequenced input: memory CD4+ T cells sorted from blood. Explained via the paper, the cell subset or site label denotes: CD45RA-negative fraction. The receptors here all came from a man younger than 30 in good health.

The chain joins TRBV14 to TRBJ1-6; D gene uncertain. CDR3 length equals 15 residues. The germline V and J ends were trimmed by 1 base and 9 bases, with 13 bases remaining between them. Germline V gene lookup returns CDR1 SGHDN and CDR2 FVKESK. The CDR3 protein is CASSQGGFGGSPLHF. The CDR3 nucleotides are TGTGCCAGCAGCCAAGGGGGATTTGGCGGTTCACCCCTCCACTTT.

This rearrangement joins TRBV7-9 to TRBJ2-7; 11 positions match TRBD1. Germline V gene data show CDR1 as SEHNR and CDR2 as FQNEAQ (reference sequence). The J segment lost 0 bases and the V segment lost 0 bases, leaving 4 bases of the junction unmatched. CDR3 length: 17 amino acids. This CDR3 is CASSLAGGTGGSYEQYF. DNA for the CDR3: TGTGCCAGCAGCTTAGCCGGGGGGACAGGGGGCTCCTACGAGCAGTACTTC.

Only a few counts were recorded for this clone. Different DNA sequences within this sample yield the same CDR3. This chain joins TRBV6-5 and TRBJ2-2; D may be TRBD1 (7 bases). Per the germline V gene, CDR1 is MNHEY and CDR2 is SVGAGI. There are 16 residues in the CDR3. The V end lost 0 bases, the J end lost 4 bases, and 12 bases lay between the germline ends. The CDR3 spells CASSYSSQGGTGELFF. The CDR3 region has the DNA TGTGCCAGCAGTTACTCGAGTCAGGGGGGCACCGGGGAGCTGTTTTTT.

This rearrangement joins TRBV6-1 to TRBJ1-5; a weak D match, TRBD1 (6 bases). The CDR3 extends over 14 amino acids. Germline assignment: CDR1 MNHNS and CDR2 SASEGT. Trimming took 3 bases from V and 3 from J, leaving 9 bases between them. CDR3 sequence reads: CASSDQGFNQPQHF. Here the CDR3 DNA reads TGTGCCAGCAGTGACCAGGGGTTCAATCAGCCCCAGCATTTT.

V usage is TRBV9 and J usage is TRBJ2-3; 10 bases line up with TRBD2. The CDR3 runs 17 residues. Germline CDR1 reads SGDLS; CDR2 reads YYNGEE. The V segment lost 2 bases and the J segment 3 bases; nucleotides outside the gene matches: 9. CDR3 nucleotide sequence: TGTGCCAGCAGCGTGCCAGCGGGGGGGCCCATGACAGATACGCAGTATTTT. Translated: CASSVPAGGPMTDTQYF.

The V gene is TRBV19, the J gene TRBJ1-2, with TRBD1 identical over 10 bases. This CDR3 has 14 amino acids. Germline V gives CDR1 LNHDA, CDR2 SQIVND (reference sequence). The trim removed 6 bases at V and 5 bases at J, leaving 6 bases unmatched. CDR3: CASRGGQGQYGYTF. Written as DNA, the CDR3 is TGTGCCAGTAGAGGGGGACAGGGGCAGTATGGCTACACCTTC.

This chain connects TRBV7-2 to TRBJ2-6, with a weak D call TRBD1 (6 bases). The CDR3 covers 14 residues. CDR1 and CDR2 from the germline V gene are SGHTA and FQGNSA. The germline V and J ends were trimmed by 5 bases and 3 bases, with 8 bases remaining between them. CDR3 region: CASSPGVGANVLTF. CDR3 nucleotides: TGTGCCAGCAGCCCAGGGGTTGGGGCCAACGTCCTGACTTTC.

Concerning this clone: Additional DNA sequences in this sample encode the identical CDR3. The genes are TRBV11-3 and TRBJ1-1, with a possible D match to TRBD1 (5 bases). The CDR3 runs 13 residues. The V end lost 3 bases, the J end lost 1 base, and 6 bases lay between the germline ends. Germline CDR1 is SGHNT and CDR2 is YENEEA. CDR3 sequence: CASSFGGNTEAFF. The CDR3 DNA reads TGTGCCAGCAGCTTCGGGGGGAACACTGAAGCTTTCTTT.

The V gene is TRBV10-2, the J gene TRBJ2-2; 7 positions agree with TRBD2. After removal of 10 bases from V and 6 bases from J, the junction contained 11 bases not matched to a gene. The CDR3 runs to 14 residues. Germline loops: CDR1 WSHSY, CDR2 SAAADI. The CDR3 spells CATRGTNTPGELFF. CDR3 DNA sequence: TGCGCCACCCGCGGGACTAACACACCCGGGGAGCTGTTTTTT.

As regards this clone: Compared with germline, one end of the junction differs, possibly owing to a read error. The chain links TRBV5-3 to TRBJ1-2; D not certain. TRBV5-3 is an ORF for which the function is uncertain. The CDR3 contains 10 residues. The DNA of the CDR3 is TGTGCCAGCAGCTTTAATGGCTACACCTTC. Amino acid sequence: CASSFNGYTF.

The chain carries TRBV4-1 and TRBJ1-2; D possibly corresponds to TRBD1 (5 bases). V shed 0 bases and J shed 4 bases, with 18 bases lying between them. The V gene's germline CDR1 is MGHRA and CDR2 YSYEKL. This CDR3 region has 17 residues. The CDR3, as DNA: TGCGCCAGCAGCCAAGAGGGGGGTCCCAGGGATCGCTATGGCTACACCTTC. It specifies CASSQEGGPRDRYGYTF.

CDR3 loop: CASSSNEGHSYEQYF. The CDR3 nucleotides are TGCGCCAGCAGCTCCAACGAGGGGCACTCCTACGAGCAGTACTTC. V gene TRBV5-1 combines with J gene TRBJ2-7; possibly TRBD1 or TRBD2 for D (5 bases each). Trimming took off 3 bases at V and 0 bases at J, with 13 bases between the two ends. The germline V gene has CDR1 SGHRS and CDR2 YFSETQ. This CDR3 is built from 15 residues.

This chain uses TRBV2 with TRBJ2-7; tentatively, D is TRBD1 or TRBD2 (5 bases each). The CDR3 runs to 14 residues. Germline-derived CDR1 and CDR2 are SNHLY and FYNNEI. Trimming took off 4 bases at V and 3 bases at J, with 13 bases between the two ends. The CDR3 region has the DNA TGTGCCAGCAGTGTGAGCCAGGGAGACTACGAGCAGTACTTC. Protein sequence: CASSVSQGDYEQYF.

The V and J genes are TRBV25-1 and TRBJ1-5; TRBD1 is a possible D gene (6 bases). With 6 bases removed from V and 3 bases from J, the gap between germline ends came to 12 bases. Germline V gives CDR1 MGHDK, CDR2 SYGVNS. This CDR3 is 14 amino acids long. The CDR3, as DNA: TGTGCCAGCAGCGGAGGGGGTCCCAATCAGCCCCAGCATTTT. Its protein product is CASSGGGPNQPQHF.

The chain employs TRBV19 and TRBJ2-7; D is possibly TRBD1 (5 bases). V lost 4 bases, J lost 3 bases, and 16 bases lay in between. CDR3 size: 15 residues. Germline V gene lookup returns CDR1 LNHDA and CDR2 SQIVND (reference sequence). The CDR3 sequence is CASSKGLGAYYEQYF. Written as DNA, the CDR3 is TGTGCCAGTAGTAAGGGGCTAGGCGCTTACTACGAGCAGTACTTC.

The rearrangement uses TRBV30 and TRBJ2-5, with D possibly matching TRBD2 (5 bases). Germline V gene lookup returns CDR1 GTSNPN and CDR2 SVGIG (reference sequence). V was shortened by 1 base and J by 7 bases, with 7 bases between the two germline ends. This CDR3 is built from 11 residues. The CDR3 DNA follows: TGTGCCTGGAGTGACCGGGGGACCCAGTACTTC. Its protein is CAWSDRGTQYF.